These 15 T cell receptor beta chains were sequenced from one sample in a study of CD4 T cells in relation to SARS-CoV-2 and coronaviruses listed by TCRdb under 2021. CD4+ T cells from unexposed donors were collected before the COVID-19 pandemic (2011-2018). Following 10 days of culture, the EasySep CD4+ T cell isolation kit was used to isolate CD4+ T cells. Library preparation used the immunoSEQ multiplex PCR assay. This immuneACCESS table, as held by TCRdb, lists in-frame sequences with V and J called but not all clones. Of the missing ones, under half trace to an unresolved V gene in checked studies; the others have no known cause. The sample profile shows about 25,000 clones; about 79% of them were found once. The top ten constitute about a fifth of the sample. These receptors have no identified antigens. Sequencing was performed on CD4+ T cells from PBMCs, cultured in vitro. Receptors were obtained from a human donor in good health.

This chain links TRBV6-5 with TRBJ2-7; D remains unclear. This CDR3 contains 12 residues. Germline loops: CDR1 MNHEY, CDR2 SVGAGI. V dropped 6 bases and J dropped 2 bases, with 8 bases sitting between them. Here the CDR3 DNA reads TGTGCCAGCAGCACCACAGCCTACGAGCAGTACTTC. This encodes CASSTTAYEQYF.

This chain connects TRBV18 to TRBJ1-1; no reliable D call. Germline V gene data show CDR1 as KGHSH and CDR2 as LQKENI. CDR3 length equals 15 residues. The V end lost 2 bases, the J end lost 2 bases, and 12 bases lay between the germline ends. CDR3 DNA sequence: TGTGCCAGCTCACCAAATTCTGAGCTAAACACTGAAGCTTTCTTT. Residues: CASSPNSELNTEAFF.

The V call is TRBV7-8, the J call TRBJ1-2; 8 nucleotides match TRBD1. The J segment lost 4 bases and the V segment lost 2 bases, leaving 6 bases of the junction unmatched. Per germline, CDR1 SGHVS and CDR2 FQNEAQ. This CDR3 contains 15 residues. The CDR3 DNA is TGTGCCAGCAGCTTACAGGGGGCGCCAGCCTATGGCTACACCTTC. It is translated as CASSLQGAPAYGYTF.

There are a few counts of this clone. V and J are TRBV2 and TRBJ1-5; TRBD1 agrees at 8 bases. CDR1 and CDR2 from the germline V gene are SNHLY and FYNNEI. This CDR3 contains 13 residues. J lost 5 bases, V lost 8 bases, and 5 bases had no gene match. CDR3 in amino acids: CASCGQGDQPQHF. The CDR3 DNA reads as TGTGCCAGCTGCGGACAGGGTGATCAGCCCCAGCATTTT.

The CDR3 nucleotides read TGTGCCAGTACTTTTGACGGTACGCAGTATTTT. Its translation is CASTFDGTQYF. The chain carries TRBV19 and TRBJ2-3, with unresolved D. This CDR3 is 11 amino acids long. The germline CDR1 and CDR2 sequences are LNHDA and SQIVND (reference sequence). The ends were cut back, 7 bases at V and 8 bases at J, with 10 bases in the middle.

This clone has just a few counts. The V gene is TRBV5-4, the J gene TRBJ1-1; 11 nucleotides agree with TRBD1. CDR1 and CDR2 from the germline V gene are SGHNT and YYREEE (reference sequence). There are 14 residues in the CDR3. The J segment lost 4 bases and the V segment lost 3 bases, leaving 2 bases of the junction unmatched. CDR3 sequence reads: CASSWDRGFTEAFF. CDR3 in DNA: TGTGCCAGCAGCTGGGACAGGGGGTTCACTGAAGCTTTCTTT.

This clone showed up just once. V gene TRBV7-9 combines with J gene TRBJ2-5, with D tentatively TRBD1 (6 bases). Trimming took 3 bases from V and 5 from J, leaving 22 bases between them. CDR1 and CDR2 (germline): SEHNR, FQNEAQ (reference sequence). CDR3 length equals 17 residues. CDR3: CASSFLGGQSEGETQYF. The CDR3 DNA reads as TGTGCCAGCAGCTTTCTTGGGGGACAATCCGAAGGCGAGACCCAGTACTTC.

The gene calls are TRBV4-2 and TRBJ1-1; D gene uncertain. The CDR3 sequence is 15 residues long. V dropped 2 bases and J dropped 0 bases, with 10 bases sitting between them. Germline loops: CDR1 LGHNA, CDR2 YNFKEQ. CDR3 region: CASSQSVQMNTEAFF. The CDR3 DNA reads TGTGCCAGCAGCCAATCGGTCCAGATGAACACTGAAGCTTTCTTT.

CDR3 nucleotides: TGTGCCAGCAGACGAGGACCCTCAGGCTTGTACAATGAGCAGTTCTTC. Protein sequence: CASRRGPSGLYNEQFF. J is TRBJ2-1 and V is TRBV5-5; no clear D. The CDR3 is 16 amino acids. Germline V lookup: CDR1 SGHKS, CDR2 YYEKEE (reference sequence). The ends were cut back, 5 bases at V and 4 bases at J, with 19 bases in the middle.

This chain connects TRBV19 to TRBJ2-7, with TRBD2 identical over 11 bases. The V and J ends lost 1 base and 3 bases, in that order; junction bases with no gene match: 11. CDR1 is LNHDA, CDR2 SQIVND, per germline (reference sequence). CDR3 size: 18 residues. The DNA for the CDR3 is TGTGCCAGTAGTATAGGGTTTATCGTCGGGACTAGCGGCTACGAGCAGTACTTC. Translating gives CASSIGFIVGTSGYEQYF.

The J gene is TRBJ1-1, the V gene TRBV10-1; tentatively, D is TRBD1 (5 bases). With 7 bases removed from V and 5 bases from J, the gap between germline ends came to 14 bases. The CDR3 spans 13 residues. CDR1 and CDR2 (germline): WNHNN, SYGVQD (reference sequence). Here the CDR3 DNA reads TGCGCCAGCACCCCGCAGGGAGGGACTGAAGCTTTCTTT. Encoded protein: CASTPQGGTEAFF.

The rearrangement uses TRBV5-1 and TRBJ2-5; D is unclear. CDR1 and CDR2 (germline): SGHRS, YFSETQ. The length of the CDR3 is 11 residues. V lost 3 bases and J 5 bases, leaving 5 bases between the germline ends. DNA of the CDR3: TGCGCCAGCAGCTCCGCGGAGACCCAGTACTTC. Translating it yields CASSSAETQYF.

This chain links TRBV12-5 with TRBJ2-3; TRBD1 agrees at 10 bases. Germline CDR1 reads LGHNT; CDR2 reads FRNRAP. Germline trimming cut 6 bases from V and 2 bases from J; bases unmatched to any gene: 5. This CDR3 has 15 residues. In DNA form, the CDR3 reads TGTGCTAGTGGACCGGGACAGGGGTCCACAGATACGCAGTATTTT. Translated: CASGPGQGSTDTQYF.

In DNA form, the CDR3 reads TGTGCCAGCAGCCCCGGACAGGGGGTATACGAGCAGTACTTC. As protein: CASSPGQGVYEQYF. The chain joins TRBV7-2 to TRBJ2-7; 10 bases line up with TRBD1. J was trimmed by 4 bases and V by 5 bases; bases with no gene match: 5. CDR1 and CDR2 from the germline V gene are SGHTA and FQGNSA. The CDR3 sequence is 14 residues long.

In its sample, this clone was seen a few times. The chain carries TRBV19 and TRBJ2-2; 8 positions agree with TRBD1. The germline CDR1 and CDR2 sequences are LNHDA and SQIVND (reference sequence). The length of the CDR3 is 15 residues. After removal of 4 bases from V and 2 bases from J, the junction contained 3 bases not matched to a gene. In DNA form, the CDR3 reads TGTGCCAGTAGTACCGGACAGGGTAACACCGGGGAGCTGTTTTTT. This codes for CASSTGQGNTGELFF. Full variable domain (remainder filled in from reference TRBV19 and TRBJ2-2): DGGITQSPKYLFRKEGQNVTLSCEQNLNHDAMYWYRQDPGQGLRLIYYSQIVNDFQKGDIAEGYSVSREKKESFPLTVTSAQKNPTAFYLCASSTGQGNTGELFFGEGSRLTVL.